These T cell receptor beta chains were read from a single sample in a study of a mutant IDH1 vaccine in newly diagnosed glioma. What these receptors recognize is not known. Profiled with immunoSEQ multiplex PCR; TCRdb holds only in-frame clones, not every one. Of some 130,000 clones listed, about four fifths were seen once; the top ten hold less than 7%. The input for sequencing was PBMCs, taken from a glioma patient whose treatment included an IDH1 peptide vaccine. The receptors stem from a man aged 40-50 years with glioma. CDR3s include the opening cysteine and the closing phenylalanine or tryptophan. D genes are given only for firm matches. Part of the rows lack a size; the others show once, few, many or a class for expanded clones.

j_call d_call clone_size v_call cdr3_nt cdr3_aa
TRBJ2-1 NA NA TRBV5-1 TGCGCCAGCAGCTTGAGTCTAGCAGGGGGGGAGCAGTTCTTC CASSLSLAGGEQFF
TRBJ2-7 NA NA TRBV19 TGTGCCAGTAGTATAGAAGGGACAACCTACGAGCAGTACTTC CASSIEGTTYEQYF
TRBJ1-4 NA NA TRBV6-5 TGTGCCAGCAGTTACGGGATAGCAACTAATGAAAAACTGTTTTTT CASSYGIATNEKLFF
TRBJ2-1 NA NA TRBV10-1 TGCGCCAGCAGTGGAACCACTAAGCGAGGGCACAATGAGCAGTTCTTC CASSGTTKRGHNEQFF
TRBJ1-1 TRBD1 NA TRBV7-2 TGTGCCAGCAGCTTGGACAGGGGACTACCGAACACTGAAGCTTTCTTT CASSLDRGLPNTEAFF
TRBJ2-1 TRBD2 NA TRBV5-1 TGCGCCAGCAAACTAGCGGGGGGCCCTTACAATGAGCAGTTCTTC CASKLAGGPYNEQFF
TRBJ2-7 NA NA TRBV7-2 TGTGCCAGCAGCCACGGGGGTGGCGCCTACGAGCAGTACTTC CASSHGGGAYEQYF
TRBJ1-4 NA NA TRBV7-9 TGTGCCAGCAGGGAATCAGGTCTCGAAGAAAAACTGTTTTTT CASRESGLEEKLFF
TRBJ1-2 NA NA TRBV5-6 TGTGCCAGCAGCTTTGGCGAGCGAGGGGGCTACACCTTC CASSFGERGGYTF
TRBJ1-2 TRBD1 once TRBV18 TGTGCCAGCTCCCAGGGGACAGGGACTTTAACTAACTATGGCTACACCTTC CASSQGTGTLTNYGYTF
TRBJ2-2 NA NA TRBV27 TGTGCCAGCAGTTTAGCCGGGCGGGGCGGGGAGCTGTTTTTT CASSLAGRGGELFF
TRBJ2-1 TRBD2 NA TRBV27 TGTGCCAGCAACCTATACGGACCCGGACTAGCGGGAGGATGGAATGAGCAGTTCTTC CASNLYGPGLAGGWNEQFF